One and the same sample provided the 20 T cell receptor beta chains below, sequenced in a study of control samples from healthy donors and cancer patients. Sequenced by immunoSEQ multiplex PCR; TCRdb stores in-frame clones only, minus some. The sample holds tens of thousands of clones, approximately 78% seen once. Source material: blood. These receptors were taken from a woman aged 60 to 75 in good health.

V gene TRBV12-3 or TRBV12-4 combines with J gene TRBJ2-2; 7 bases line up with TRBD2. Unmatched junction bases numbered 5, after V lost 6 bases and J lost 7 bases. The CDR3 sequence is 13 residues long. The CDR3 sequence: CASSPRGVGELFF. As DNA, the CDR3 is TGTGCCAGCAGCCCCCGGGGGGTCGGGGAGCTGTTTTTT.

The chain is built from TRBV28 and TRBJ2-4; TRBD2 is a possible D gene (6 bases). The CDR3 runs to 14 residues. Looked up from germline, CDR1 is MDHEN and CDR2 is SYDVKM. V lost 5 bases and J 7 bases, leaving 15 bases between the germline ends. The CDR3 bases are TGTGCCAGCAGTAGACTAGTCCGCGAGAACATTCAGTACTTC. It translates to CASSRLVRENIQYF. The whole variable domain, filled in from reference TRBV28 and TRBJ2-4, reads DVKVTQSSRYLVKRTGEKVFLECVQDMDHENMFWYRQDPGLGLRLIYFSYDVKMKEKGDIPEGYSVSREKKERFSLILESASTNQTSMYLCASSRLVRENIQYFGAGTRLSVL.

This clone came up once. This chain uses TRBV27 with TRBJ2-2, with 9 bases aligning to TRBD1. CDR3 length: 16 residues. Trimming removed 3 bases from V and 3 bases from J; junction bases left unmatched: 5. Germline V gene sequence: CDR1 MNHEY, CDR2 SMNVEV (reference sequence). CDR3 sequence: CASSFGTGYYTGELFF. CDR3 nucleotide sequence: TGTGCCAGCAGTTTCGGGACAGGGTACTACACCGGGGAGCTGTTTTTT.

In this sample, this clone turned up once. V usage is TRBV19 and J usage is TRBJ2-1, with 8 bases fitting TRBD2. The length of the CDR3 is 17 residues. V trimming: 1 base; J trimming: 7 bases; junction bases outside the gene matches: 12. CDR1 LNHDA and CDR2 SQIVND come from the germline V gene (reference sequence). The CDR3 spells CASSIGGQRGSQNEQFF. CDR3 sequence (DNA): TGTGCCAGTAGTATAGGAGGGCAGCGGGGGTCTCAAAATGAGCAGTTCTTC.

This clone was seen only a few times. The chain uses TRBV5-3 and TRBJ2-1, with TRBD1 as a possible D gene (7 bases). TRBV5-3 is given ORF status, its function remaining uncertain. V was trimmed by 2 bases and J by 5 bases, leaving 20 bases between them. The CDR3 loop spans 17 amino acids. CDR3 in amino acids: CARSLLRGRGWDNEQFF. The DNA for the CDR3 is TGTGCCAGAAGCTTACTAAGGGGGCGGGGATGGGACAATGAGCAGTTCTTC.

V gene TRBV27 combines with J gene TRBJ2-5; TRBD1 is a possible D gene (6 bases). The germline gives CDR1 MNHEY, CDR2 SMNVEV (reference sequence). V lost 3 bases and J lost 1, with 12 bases in between. The CDR3 consists of 15 residues. CDR3 sequence reads: CASSFYRASQETQYF. The CDR3 DNA follows: TGTGCCAGCAGTTTTTACAGGGCCTCCCAAGAGACCCAGTACTTC.

This clone was seen a single time. J is TRBJ1-2 and V is TRBV10-3; 7 nucleotides match TRBD1. The germline gives CDR1 ENHRY, CDR2 SYGVKD. The CDR3 sequence is 13 residues long. Trimming removed 3 bases from V and 4 bases from J; junction bases left unmatched: 2. CDR3 nucleotides: TGTGCCATCAGTGACGACAGGGCCTATGGCTACACCTTC. This translates into CAISDDRAYGYTF.

This clone was observed once. This rearrangement joins TRBV14 to TRBJ1-2; no definite D call. The CDR3 runs to 15 residues. Germline V gene data show CDR1 as SGHDN and CDR2 as FVKESK. Trimming removed 0 bases at V and 0 bases at J, with 8 bases between. CDR3 coding DNA: TGTGCCAGCAGCCAAGAGCTGGTAGCTAACTATGGCTACACCTTC. Its translation is CASSQELVANYGYTF.

This chain uses TRBV19 with TRBJ1-3, with TRBD1 matching 8 bases. J lost 0 bases, V lost 6 bases, and 4 bases had no gene match. The CDR3 is made up of 15 amino acids. The germline V gene has CDR1 LNHDA and CDR2 SQIVND (reference sequence). CDR3 sequence reads: CASSGDRFSGNTIYF. The CDR3 bases are TGTGCCAGTAGCGGGGACAGGTTCTCTGGAAACACCATATATTTT.

The chain links TRBV7-2 to TRBJ1-1; a weak D match, TRBD1 (6 bases). Germline V lookup: CDR1 SGHTA, CDR2 FQGNSA. V dropped 5 bases and J dropped 1 base, with 11 bases sitting between them. The CDR3 has 14 amino acids. The CDR3 sequence is CASSVQGGNTEAFF. CDR3 bases: TGTGCCAGCAGCGTACAGGGAGGGAACACTGAAGCTTTCTTT. Full variable domain (missing parts from reference TRBV7-2 and TRBJ1-1): GAGVSQSPSNKVTEKGKDVELRCDPISGHTALYWYRQSLGQGLEFLIYFQGNSAPDKSGLPSDRFSAERTGGSVSTLTIQRTQQEDSAVYLCASSVQGGNTEAFFGQGTRLTVV.

The chain couples TRBV6-6 to TRBJ1-5; 7 nucleotides line up with TRBD1. This CDR3 comprises 15 residues. J lost 4 bases, V lost 7 bases, and 10 bases had no gene match. Looked up from germline, CDR1 is MNHNY and CDR2 is SVGAGI (reference sequence). Here the CDR3 DNA reads TGTGCCAGCACCGACGCAGGGGGTAGGAATCAGCCCCAGCATTTT. Translation: CASTDAGGRNQPQHF.

The rearrangement links TRBV7-2 to TRBJ2-3; 9 bases fit TRBD2. This CDR3 comprises 16 residues. The germline V gene encodes CDR1 SGHTA and CDR2 FQGNSA. V was clipped by 2 bases and J by 4 bases; unmatched bases: 7. DNA of the CDR3: TGTGCCAGCAGCTTACGTGTTGCGGGGGGGCCAGATACGCAGTATTTT. Translated, it gives CASSLRVAGGPDTQYF.

The CDR3 DNA reads TGTGCCAGTAGCCAGAATTGGGGCAACGGGCATCAGCCCCAGCATTTT. It yields the protein CASSQNWGNGHQPQHF. The rearrangement links TRBV19 to TRBJ1-5, with a possible D match to TRBD1 (5 bases). Germline V lookup: CDR1 LNHDA, CDR2 SQIVND (reference sequence). Trimming removed 6 bases at V and 5 bases at J, with 20 bases between. The CDR3 has 16 residues.

On this clone itself: One junction end does not reproduce the germline sequence, and a read error may be involved. The rearrangement joins TRBV4-1 to TRBJ2-2; tentatively, D is TRBD2 (6 bases). Germline V CDR1 and CDR2: MGHRA, YSYEKL. The CDR3 is made up of 16 amino acids. The CDR3 spells CASSQGVIGNTGGLFF. The CDR3 DNA reads as TGCGCCAGCAGCCAAGGAGTAATCGGTAACACCGGGGGGCTGTTTTTT.

J is TRBJ2-1 and V is TRBV27; D call uncertain. Trimming cost V 4 bases and J 9 bases, with 13 bases left between them. The CDR3 covers 13 residues. Germline V gene lookup returns CDR1 MNHEY and CDR2 SMNVEV (reference sequence). The CDR3 sequence: CASSSFTQGEQFF. DNA of the CDR3: TGTGCCAGCAGTTCCTTCACTCAAGGTGAGCAGTTCTTC.

The chain links TRBV7-2 to TRBJ2-7; TRBD1 might be the D (7 bases). The CDR3 has 16 amino acids. Germline V CDR1 and CDR2: SGHTA, FQGNSA. Trimming shortened V by 5 bases and J by 2 bases, and 19 bases separated the two germline ends. The CDR3 protein is CASSLRGGTAAYEQYF. The CDR3 nucleotides read TGTGCCAGCAGCCTACGAGGCGGGACAGCGGCCTACGAGCAGTACTTC.

This rearrangement joins TRBV15 to TRBJ1-2; no firm D call. CDR1 and CDR2 (germline): LNHNV, YYDKDF (reference sequence). This CDR3 contains 13 residues. V shed 2 bases and J shed 7 bases, with 11 bases lying between them. The CDR3 sequence: CATSRRSASGYTF. The CDR3 DNA is TGTGCCACCAGCAGAAGGTCAGCCTCTGGCTACACCTTC. Drawing the rest from reference TRBV15 and TRBJ1-2, the complete variable domain is DAMVIQNPRYQVTQFGKPVTLSCSQTLNHNVMYWYQQKSSQAPKLLFHYYDKDFNNEADTPDNFQSRRPNTSFCFLDIRSPGLGDTAMYLCATSRRSASGYTFGSGTRLTVV.

The rearrangement joins TRBV11-2 to TRBJ1-1; D not certain. V lost 5 bases and J 3 bases, leaving 7 bases between the germline ends. CDR3 length equals 12 residues. The germline CDR1 and CDR2 sequences are SGHAT and FQNNGV. Here the CDR3 reads CASSLGHTEAFF. CDR3 coding DNA: TGTGCCAGCAGCCTAGGCCACACTGAAGCTTTCTTT.

The rearrangement uses TRBV10-3 and TRBJ1-1; no clear D gene. V was pared by 7 bases and J by 2 bases, with 11 bases between. CDR1 and CDR2 from the germline V gene are ENHRY and SYGVKD. The CDR3 consists of 13 residues. CDR3 amino acids: CAIKEGSNTEAFF. The DNA of the CDR3 is TGTGCCATCAAGGAGGGATCAAACACTGAAGCTTTCTTT.

This clone came up a few times. The V call is TRBV14, the J call TRBJ2-1; the match to TRBD1 covers 11 bases. V was pared by 0 bases and J by 3 bases, with 16 bases of the junction left unmatched. Germline assignment: CDR1 SGHDN and CDR2 FVKESK. The CDR3 loop spans 21 amino acids. The CDR3 DNA sequence: TGTGCCAGCAGCCAAGATCTGACAACGGGTAGGGGACAGGGGGACTACAATGAGCAGTTCTTC. It is translated as CASSQDLTTGRGQGDYNEQFF.